The rows below give T cell receptor beta chains drawn from one sample of a study of shared clonotypes between healthy human individuals. Some clones are missing from TCRdb's copy, which holds only in-frame ones; the method was immunoSEQ multiplex PCR. Of a few million clones listed, approximately 95% are singletons. Material for sequencing was naive CD4+ T cells from PBMCs. These receptors all stem from a man aged 18-30 years in good health. Some clones in this sample may be carry-over from other donors' samples. Each CDR3 is given without its conserved first and last residue.

V gene | CDR3 protein
TRBV7-3 | ASSLGGTGELF
TRBV13 | ASSPTLQREGTDTQY
TRBV5-1 | ASFHSVHRGEQY
TRBV6-4 | ASRKALGGQLQETQY
TRBV5-1 | ASSSGTSGTYGWGQETQY
TRBV30 | AWSTLGLPYNEQF
TRBV4-1 | ASSPPGRALGDTQY
TRBV18 | ASSPLGDIQY
TRBV2 | ASSGGTTRFQETQY
TRBV5-4 | ASSLQGTPTEAF